What follows are 23 T cell receptor beta chains derived from one specimen sequenced in a study of blood T cell repertoires in COVID-19. TCRdb's copy holds only in-frame clones and misses some; the assay was immunoSEQ multiplex PCR. The table has roughly 150,000 clones, roughly 84% seen once; the top ten hold roughly a tenth. Material for sequencing was peripheral blood. These receptors all stem from an elderly woman with active or convalescent COVID-19.

The chain links TRBV6-2 or TRBV6-3 to TRBJ1-2; maybe TRBD1 (5 bases). The CDR3 has 13 amino acids. V was shortened by 2 bases and J by 7 bases, with 11 bases between the two germline ends. From germline, CDR1 is MNHEY and CDR2 SVGEGT. The CDR3 spells CASSYGHVLGYTF. As DNA, the CDR3 is TGTGCCAGCAGTTACGGACACGTTCTTGGCTACACCTTC.

This chain joins TRBV5-4 and TRBJ1-1; weak D call: TRBD1 (5 bases). Deletions cut 4 bases from V and 0 bases from J, with 13 bases between. In germline, CDR1 is SGHNT, CDR2 YYREEE (reference sequence). This CDR3 is 15 amino acids long. CDR3 protein: CASSPPGRVNTEAFF. In nucleotides, the CDR3 is TGTGCCAGCAGCCCCCCCGGCAGGGTGAACACTGAAGCTTTCTTT.

V and J are TRBV15 and TRBJ1-1; D perhaps matches TRBD1 (5 bases). CDR1 is LNHNV, CDR2 YYDKDF, per germline (reference sequence). This CDR3 has 15 amino acids. V lost 0 bases and J lost 6, with 14 bases in between. CDR3 amino acids: CATSRDRGREAEAFF. The CDR3 nucleotides are TGTGCCACCAGCAGAGATCGAGGCAGGGAGGCTGAAGCTTTCTTT.

In the case of this clone: One junction end does not reproduce the germline sequence, and a read error may be involved. J is TRBJ2-1 and V is TRBV29-1; D may be TRBD1 (6 bases). The CDR3 consists of 13 residues. Germline V gene sequence: CDR1 SQVTM, CDR2 ANQGSEA. For the CDR3, the DNA is TGCAGCGTCGAAGAAACAGGGTACGGTGAGCAGTTCTTC. Translation: CSVEETGYGEQFF.

The rearrangement links TRBV18 to TRBJ1-5; D is ambiguous. This CDR3 region has 13 residues. The germline V gene encodes CDR1 KGHSH and CDR2 LQKENI. Trimming cost V 3 bases and J 5 bases, with 8 bases left between them. This chain's CDR3 is CASSPHTDQPQHF. DNA of the CDR3: TGTGCCAGCTCACCCCACACAGATCAGCCCCAGCATTTT. Looking up the rest from reference TRBV18 and TRBJ1-5 gives the full variable domain: NAGVMQNPRHLVRRRGQEARLRCSPMKGHSHVYWYRQLPEEGLKFMVYLQKENIIDESGMPKERFSAEFPKEGPSILRIQQVVRGDSAAYFCASSPHTDQPQHFGDGTRLSIL.

This rearrangement joins TRBV19 to TRBJ2-2, with D unresolved. The V end lost 2 bases, the J end lost 4 bases, and 8 bases lay between the germline ends. This CDR3 is built from 14 residues. Per germline, CDR1 LNHDA and CDR2 SQIVND (reference sequence). This chain's CDR3 is CASSIKRGTGELFF. CDR3 in DNA: TGTGCCAGTAGTATAAAAAGAGGCACCGGGGAGCTGTTTTTT.

V gene TRBV3-1 (or the pseudogene TRBV3-2) combines with J gene TRBJ2-1; a possible D gene is TRBD1 (6 bases). Trimming removed 1 base from V and 3 bases from J, with 13 bases in between. There are 16 residues in the CDR3. Germline-derived CDR1 and CDR2 are LGHDT and YNNKEL (reference sequence). The CDR3 spells CASSQAPTGFYNEQFF. In nucleotides, the CDR3 is TGTGCCAGCAGCCAAGCCCCTACAGGGTTCTACAATGAGCAGTTCTTC.

The chain links TRBV10-1 to TRBJ2-3, with 10 bases aligning to TRBD1. The CDR3 is made up of 20 amino acids. CDR1 and CDR2 from the germline V gene are WNHNN and SYGVQD (reference sequence). J lost 2 bases, V lost 6 bases, and 20 bases had no gene match. CDR3 DNA: TGCGCCAGCAGAAAATCCGGGACAGGGGTTCTCCTCCAGTTCACAGATACGCAGTATTTT. This sequence encodes CASRKSGTGVLLQFTDTQYF.

The chain couples TRBV3-1 (or the pseudogene TRBV3-2) to TRBJ2-5; perhaps TRBD1 as D (5 bases). The length of the CDR3 is 13 residues. Germline-derived CDR1 and CDR2 are LGHDT and YNNKEL (reference sequence). V shed 1 base and J shed 9 bases, with 12 bases lying between them. DNA of the CDR3: TGTGCCAGCAGCCAAGTAACCCCCAGGGCCCAGTACTTC. Protein sequence: CASSQVTPRAQYF.

Worth noting for this clone: This same CDR3 is encoded by further DNA sequences in the sample. V is TRBV9 and J is TRBJ1-5, with 9 bases lining up with TRBD1. The trim removed 3 bases at V and 3 bases at J, leaving 4 bases unmatched. The CDR3 loop spans 15 amino acids. Germline assignment: CDR1 SGDLS and CDR2 YYNGEE. CDR3 coding DNA: TGTGCCAGCAGCGCCCGGACAGGGGACAATCAGCCCCAGCATTTT. Protein product: CASSARTGDNQPQHF.

This chain links TRBV2 with TRBJ1-2; TRBD1 matches 10 bases. The CDR3 is made up of 15 amino acids. V lost 6 bases and J lost 2; bases outside the gene matches: 6. The germline V gene has CDR1 SNHLY and CDR2 FYNNEI. The CDR3 region has the DNA TGTGCCAGCAGGAGGACAGGGGGTGAAAACTATGGCTACACCTTC. It yields the protein CASRRTGGENYGYTF.

The chain is built from TRBV6-6 and TRBJ2-7; TRBD2 matches at 7 bases. V lost 0 bases and J lost 7; bases outside the gene matches: 6. CDR3 length equals 14 residues. Germline CDR1 and CDR2: MNHNY and SVGAGI (reference sequence). DNA for the CDR3: TGTGCCAGCAGTTACTCAACTAGCGCGGGGGAGCAGTACTTC. It codes for CASSYSTSAGEQYF.

V and J are TRBV16 and TRBJ2-7; 9 bases align to TRBD2. The germline gives CDR1 KGHSY, CDR2 FQNENV. The trim removed 2 bases at V and 4 bases at J, leaving 9 bases unmatched. The CDR3 sequence is 16 residues long. CDR3 bases: TGTGCCAGCAGCCAAGCCCTTAGCGGGAGTGGTTACGAGCAGTACTTC. This encodes CASSQALSGSGYEQYF.

For the CDR3, the DNA is TGTGCCAGCAGCGTAGCGGGAGAAGGAGCCCAGTACTTC. Amino acids: CASSVAGEGAQYF. The chain carries TRBV6-5 and TRBJ2-5; 9 bases are a match to TRBD2. The V gene end was trimmed by 6 bases and the J gene end by 9 bases; junction bases not matched to a gene: 8. Germline CDR1 is MNHEY and CDR2 is SVGAGI. There are 13 residues in the CDR3.

This chain connects TRBV5-1 to TRBJ2-1, with 10 bases matching TRBD2. Germline V gene sequence: CDR1 SGHRS, CDR2 YFSETQ. V shed 4 bases, J shed 9 bases, and the junction held 7 bases outside the gene matches. The length of the CDR3 is 14 residues. The CDR3 coding sequence is TGCGCCAGCAGCAAGCTAGCGGGAGACGGTGAGCAGTTCTTC. This translates into CASSKLAGDGEQFF. Full variable domain (missing parts from reference TRBV5-1 and TRBJ2-1): KAGVTQTPRYLIKTRGQQVTLSCSPISGHRSVSWYQQTPGQGLQFLFEYFSETQRNKGNFPGRFSGRQFSNSRSEMNVSTLELGDSALYLCASSKLAGDGEQFFGPGTRLTVL.

The chain carries TRBV5-1 and TRBJ2-1; no definite D call. V was pared by 1 base and J by 7 bases, with 12 bases between. Germline assignment: CDR1 SGHRS and CDR2 YFSETQ. The CDR3 loop spans 14 amino acids. CDR3 region: CASSLRSGRNEQFF. As DNA, the CDR3 is TGCGCCAGCAGCTTGAGATCGGGTAGGAATGAGCAGTTCTTC. Full variable domain (remainder filled in from reference TRBV5-1 and TRBJ2-1): KAGVTQTPRYLIKTRGQQVTLSCSPISGHRSVSWYQQTPGQGLQFLFEYFSETQRNKGNFPGRFSGRQFSNSRSEMNVSTLELGDSALYLCASSLRSGRNEQFFGPGTRLTVL.

The rearrangement links TRBV11-1 to TRBJ2-3; possible D gene TRBD2, 6 bases. The germline CDR1 and CDR2 sequences are SGHAT and FQDESV (reference sequence). CDR3 length: 12 amino acids. With 5 bases removed from V and 8 bases from J, the gap between germline ends came to 11 bases. The CDR3 DNA reads as TGTGCCAGCAGCCCTAGAGCGGGTACGCAGTATTTT. It codes for CASSPRAGTQYF.

This chain uses TRBV2 with TRBJ1-2, with 7 bases lining up with TRBD1. The trim removed 6 bases at V and 5 bases at J, leaving 12 bases unmatched. Germline lookup yields CDR1 SNHLY and CDR2 FYNNEI. The CDR3 is made up of 15 amino acids. The chain's CDR3 is CASSQPTGSLYGYTF. The CDR3 DNA sequence: TGTGCCAGCAGCCAGCCGACAGGGAGTCTTTATGGCTACACCTTC.

This sequence joins TRBV7-3 and TRBJ2-5, with D tentatively TRBD1 (5 bases). The germline V gene encodes CDR1 SGHTA and CDR2 FQGTGA. The CDR3 runs 14 residues. V lost 0 bases, J lost 3 bases, and 8 bases lay in between. DNA of the CDR3: TGTGCCAGCAGCTTAACAGGCAGGGAAGAGACCCAGTACTTC. This encodes CASSLTGREETQYF.

The V call is TRBV7-8, the J call TRBJ1-3; 8 bases match TRBD1. CDR3 length equals 16 residues. With 4 bases clipped from V and 0 bases from J, the junction kept 5 bases outside the gene matches. Germline loops: CDR1 SGHVS, CDR2 FQNEAQ. CDR3 DNA sequence: TGTGCCAGCAGCTCCCAGGGGGCGAGCTCTGGAAACACCATATATTTT. Encoded protein: CASSSQGASSGNTIYF.

The chain employs TRBV28 and TRBJ2-1, with 10 bases lining up with TRBD2. Germline V CDR1 and CDR2: MDHEN, SYDVKM. The CDR3 length is 14 residues. Unmatched junction bases numbered 5, after V lost 5 bases and J lost 7 bases. CDR3 in amino acids: CASSIAGGPNEQFF. CDR3 nucleotides: TGTGCCAGCAGTATAGCGGGAGGCCCTAATGAGCAGTTCTTC.

The chain employs TRBV30 and TRBJ1-3; unclear D gene. The CDR3 has 16 residues. Germline CDR1 GTSNPN, CDR2 SVGIG (reference sequence). Trimming stripped 2 bases from V and 0 bases from J, with 14 bases between. CDR3 amino acids: CAWSNIFRPSGNTIYF. In DNA form, the CDR3 reads TGTGCCTGGAGTAACATCTTCAGGCCCTCTGGAAACACCATATATTTT.

The J gene is TRBJ2-2, the V gene TRBV5-1; TRBD2 matches at 7 bases. This CDR3 has 16 amino acids. Germline values: CDR1 SGHRS, CDR2 YFSETQ. V lost 6 bases and J lost 3; bases outside the gene matches: 11. The CDR3 bases are TGCGCCAGCACCATGACTAGCTTTCTGGACACCGGGGAGCTGTTTTTT. It translates to CASTMTSFLDTGELFF.